This TCR beta chain was captured in a study of blood T cell repertoires in COVID-19. Turning to the study itself: The United States, Italy and Spain supplied acute and convalescent COVID-19 samples. PBMCs, B-cell-depleted T cells, or T cells provided the cDNA or gDNA that made up the material.

The CDR3 runs to 11 residues. CDR1 is SNHLY and CDR2 is FYNNEI in the germline V gene. Authors' processing steps: Reference gene primers were amplified, and this amplification served to estimate nucleated cell counts. Here immunoSEQ multiplex PCR was the method, and the copy in TCRdb shows in-frame clones only, minus some. V, J and clone size are those of that table, while D and trimming were read from the DNA. Of about 59,000 clones in the sample, 90% were seen once. Worth noting for this clone: An end of the junction does not agree with germline; a read error may underlie this.

The TCR sequence derives from a man aged 80 or over with acute or convalescent COVID-19. Sequencing used peripheral blood. This chain links TRBV2 with TRBJ2-7, with 9 positions matching TRBD2. CDR3: CASSVLAGTLF. The CDR3 DNA follows: TGTGCCAGCAGTGTCCTAGCGGGGACCCTCTTC. Filled out from reference TRBV2 and TRBJ2-7, the complete variable domain reads EPEVTQTPSHQVTQMGQEVILRCVPISNHLYFYWYRQILGQKVEFLVSFYNNEISEKSEIFDDQFSVERPDGSNFTLKIRSTKLEDSAMYFCASSVLAGTLFGPGTRLTVT.